Here is one T cell receptor (beta chain) with its context. Assay: immunoSEQ multiplex PCR; the TCRdb copy retains only in-frame clones and omits some. The sample records under 70,000 clones, 65% to 85% being singletons. The source of the sample is a study of OX40 agonist ivuxolimab in advanced cancers. In the study overall: A mean age of 60 years, range roughly 20 to 90, was recorded, and around 85% were male.

CDR3 length equals 11 residues. Germline-derived CDR1 and CDR2 are DFQATT and SNEGSKA (reference sequence). Here the sequenced sample was CD4+ or CD8+ T cells sorted from blood, taken in a trial of the OX40 agonist ivuxolimab. This receptor was taken from an adult with an advanced solid tumor such as melanoma, head and neck, liver or kidney cancer. The chain uses TRBV20-1 and TRBJ2-7, with no clear D. The CDR3 region has the DNA TGCAGCGTCCGATGGGGAAACGAGCAGTACTTC. Residues: CSVRWGNEQYF.